The sequence of this T cell receptor (beta chain) was determined in a study of CD8+ T cells in alopecia areata. Germline CDR1 and CDR2: PRHDT and FYEKMQ (reference sequence). The CDR3 has 14 amino acids. J was trimmed by 6 bases and V by 4 bases; bases with no gene match: 4. Study observations and caveats: For patients receiving tofacitinib, scalp clonality and expanded CD8+ clones among the top 100 significantly decreased.

As for treatment: oral pan-JAK inhibitor, 5-10 mg twice daily. Sorting separated CD4+ and CD8+ T cells out of PBMCs. RNA was extracted and reverse transcribed into cDNA as the sequencing template. The data were produced by immunoSEQ multiplex PCR, yet TCRdb's version contains in-frame clones alone and is incomplete. Among 110,000 or so clones listed, about three fifths were seen once. In its sample, this clone was seen a few times. The antigen remains undetermined. Source: CD8+ T cells sorted from blood, taken at week 4, from a patient treated with tofacitinib. The rearrangement links TRBV13 to TRBJ1-5, with 9 bases fitting TRBD1. This sequence was found in a human donor with alopecia areata. For the CDR3, the DNA is TGTGCCAGCAGCTCAGGGACAGGGAGTCAGCCCCAGCATTTT. This codes for CASSSGTGSQPQHF.